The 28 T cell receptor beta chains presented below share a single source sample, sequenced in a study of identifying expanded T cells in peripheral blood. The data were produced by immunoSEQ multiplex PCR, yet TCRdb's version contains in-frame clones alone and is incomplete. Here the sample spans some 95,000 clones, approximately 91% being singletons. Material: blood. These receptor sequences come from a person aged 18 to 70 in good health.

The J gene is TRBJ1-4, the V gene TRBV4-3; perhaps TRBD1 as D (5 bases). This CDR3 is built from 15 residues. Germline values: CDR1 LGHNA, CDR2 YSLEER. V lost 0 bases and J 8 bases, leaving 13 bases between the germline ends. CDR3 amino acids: CASSQEGGYGEKLFF. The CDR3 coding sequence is TGCGCCAGCAGCCAAGAGGGGGGATACGGAGAAAAACTGTTTTTT.

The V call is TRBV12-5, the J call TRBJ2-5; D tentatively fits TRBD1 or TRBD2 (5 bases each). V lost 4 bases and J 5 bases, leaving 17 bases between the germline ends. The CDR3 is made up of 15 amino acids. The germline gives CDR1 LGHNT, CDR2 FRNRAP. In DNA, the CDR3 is TGTGCTAGTGGTTCTACCGCTGGGGGTAGGGAGACCCAGTACTTC. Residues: CASGSTAGGRETQYF. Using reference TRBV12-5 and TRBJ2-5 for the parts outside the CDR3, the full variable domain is DARVTQTPRHKVTEMGQEVTMRCQPILGHNTVFWYRQTMMQGLELLAYFRNRAPLDDSGMPKDRFSAEMPDATLATLKIQPSEPRDSAVYFCASGSTAGGRETQYFGPGTRLLVL.

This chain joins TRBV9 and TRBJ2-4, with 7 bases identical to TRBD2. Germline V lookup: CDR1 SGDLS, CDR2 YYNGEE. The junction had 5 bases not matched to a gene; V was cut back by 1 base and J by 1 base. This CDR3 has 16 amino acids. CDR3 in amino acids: CASSVKAGGAKNIQYF. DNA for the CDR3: TGTGCCAGCAGCGTAAAGGCCGGGGGGGCCAAAAACATTCAGTACTTC.

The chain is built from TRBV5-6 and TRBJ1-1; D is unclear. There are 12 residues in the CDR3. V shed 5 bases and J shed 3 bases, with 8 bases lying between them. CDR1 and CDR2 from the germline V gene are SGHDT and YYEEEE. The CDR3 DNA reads TGTGCCAGCAGTGCTGGGGACACTGAAGCTTTCTTT. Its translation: CASSAGDTEAFF.

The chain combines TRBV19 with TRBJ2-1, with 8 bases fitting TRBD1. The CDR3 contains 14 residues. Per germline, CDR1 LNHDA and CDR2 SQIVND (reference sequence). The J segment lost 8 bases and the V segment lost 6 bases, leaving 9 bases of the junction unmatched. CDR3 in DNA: TGTGCCAGTAGACCATTGGACAGGGTAGATGAGCAGTTCTTC. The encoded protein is CASRPLDRVDEQFF.

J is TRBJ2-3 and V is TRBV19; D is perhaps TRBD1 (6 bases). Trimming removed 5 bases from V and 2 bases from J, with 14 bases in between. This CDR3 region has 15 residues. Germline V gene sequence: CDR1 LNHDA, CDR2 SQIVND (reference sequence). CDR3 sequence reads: CASSPGQLLTDTQYF. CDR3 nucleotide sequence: TGTGCCAGTAGTCCTGGACAGCTCCTCACAGATACGCAGTATTTT.

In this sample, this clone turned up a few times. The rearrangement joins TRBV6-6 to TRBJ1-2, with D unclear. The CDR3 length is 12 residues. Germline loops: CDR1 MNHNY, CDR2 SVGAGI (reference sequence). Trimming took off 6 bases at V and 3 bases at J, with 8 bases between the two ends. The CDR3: CASSPRDYGYTF. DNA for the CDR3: TGTGCCAGCAGCCCCCGAGACTATGGCTACACCTTC.

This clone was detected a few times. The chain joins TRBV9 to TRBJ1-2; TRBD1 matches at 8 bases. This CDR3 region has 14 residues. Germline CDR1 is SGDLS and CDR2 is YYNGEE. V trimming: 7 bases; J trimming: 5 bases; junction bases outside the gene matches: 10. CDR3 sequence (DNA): TGTGCCAGCGGCAACGACAGGGGCGGATATGGCTACACCTTC. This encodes CASGNDRGGYGYTF. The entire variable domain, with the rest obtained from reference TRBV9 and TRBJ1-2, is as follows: DSGVTQTPKHLITATGQRVTLRCSPRSGDLSVYWYQQSLDQGLQFLIQYYNGEERAKGNILERFSAQQFPDLHSELNLSSLELGDSALYFCASGNDRGGYGYTFGSGTRLTVV.

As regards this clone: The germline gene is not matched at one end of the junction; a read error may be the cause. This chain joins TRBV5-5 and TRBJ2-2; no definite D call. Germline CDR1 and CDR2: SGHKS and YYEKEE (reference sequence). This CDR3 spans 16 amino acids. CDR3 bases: TGTGCCAGCAGTTTGGGTGTGAGATCGTACACCGGGGAGCTGTTTTTT. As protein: CASSLGVRSYTGELFF.

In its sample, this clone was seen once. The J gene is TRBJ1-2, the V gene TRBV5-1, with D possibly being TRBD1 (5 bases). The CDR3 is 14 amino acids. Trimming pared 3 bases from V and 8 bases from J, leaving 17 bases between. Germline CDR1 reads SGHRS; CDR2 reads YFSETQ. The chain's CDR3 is CASSSDLGGYGYTF. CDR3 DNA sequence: TGCGCCAGCAGCTCCGACTTGGGGGGGTACGGCTACACCTTC.

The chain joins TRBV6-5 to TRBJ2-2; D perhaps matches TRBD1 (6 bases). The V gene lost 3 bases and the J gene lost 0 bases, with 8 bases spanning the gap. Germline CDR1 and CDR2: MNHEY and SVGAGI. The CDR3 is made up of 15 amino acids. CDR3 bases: TGTGCCAGCAGTTATCGACAGGCGAACACCGGGGAGCTGTTTTTT. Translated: CASSYRQANTGELFF.

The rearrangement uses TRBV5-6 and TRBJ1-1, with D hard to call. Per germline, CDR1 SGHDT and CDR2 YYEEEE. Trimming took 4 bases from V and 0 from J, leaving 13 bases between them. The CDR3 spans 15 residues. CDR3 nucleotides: TGTGCCAGCAGCAACATAAAGGCCCTGAACACTGAAGCTTTCTTT. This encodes CASSNIKALNTEAFF.

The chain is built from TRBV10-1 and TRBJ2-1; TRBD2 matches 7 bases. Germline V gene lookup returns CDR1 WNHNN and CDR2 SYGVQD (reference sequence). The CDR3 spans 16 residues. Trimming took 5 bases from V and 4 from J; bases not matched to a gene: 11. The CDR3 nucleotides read TGCGCCAGCAGTCCACGTCCTGGCGGGGGTTACAATGAGCAGTTCTTC. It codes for CASSPRPGGGYNEQFF.

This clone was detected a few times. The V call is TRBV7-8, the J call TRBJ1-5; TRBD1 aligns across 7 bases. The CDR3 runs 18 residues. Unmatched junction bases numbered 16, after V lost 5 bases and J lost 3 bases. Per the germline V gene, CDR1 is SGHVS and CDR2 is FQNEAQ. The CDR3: CASSPRDSLLRINQPQHF. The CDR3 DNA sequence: TGTGCCAGCAGCCCCCGGGACAGCCTTTTGAGGATCAATCAGCCCCAGCATTTT.

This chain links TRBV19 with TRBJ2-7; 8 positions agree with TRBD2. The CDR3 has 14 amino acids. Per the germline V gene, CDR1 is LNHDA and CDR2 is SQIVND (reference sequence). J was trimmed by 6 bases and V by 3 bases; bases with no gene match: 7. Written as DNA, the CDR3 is TGTGCCAGTAGTATCGACGGGAGGGCCCTCGAGCAGTACTTC. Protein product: CASSIDGRALEQYF.

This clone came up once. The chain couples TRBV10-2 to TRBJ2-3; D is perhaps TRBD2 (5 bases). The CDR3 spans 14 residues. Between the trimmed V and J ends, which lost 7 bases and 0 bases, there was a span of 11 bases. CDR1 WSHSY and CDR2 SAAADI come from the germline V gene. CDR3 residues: CASINGDSTDTQYF. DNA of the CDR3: TGCGCCAGCATAAACGGGGATAGCACAGATACGCAGTATTTT.

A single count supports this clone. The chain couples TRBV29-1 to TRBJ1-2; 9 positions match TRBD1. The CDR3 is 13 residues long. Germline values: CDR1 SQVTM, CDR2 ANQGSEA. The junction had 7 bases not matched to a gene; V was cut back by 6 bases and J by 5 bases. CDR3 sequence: CSVGTGLTYGYTF. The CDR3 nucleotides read TGCAGCGTGGGGACAGGGCTTACATATGGCTACACCTTC.

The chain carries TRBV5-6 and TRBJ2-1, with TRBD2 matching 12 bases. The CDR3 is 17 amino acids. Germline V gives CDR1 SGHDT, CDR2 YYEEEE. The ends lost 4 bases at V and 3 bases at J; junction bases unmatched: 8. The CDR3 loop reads CASSHLLAGGVYNEQFF. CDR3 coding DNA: TGTGCCAGCAGCCACCTACTAGCGGGAGGTGTCTACAATGAGCAGTTCTTC. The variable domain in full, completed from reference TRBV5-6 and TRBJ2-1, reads DAGVTQSPTHLIKTRGQQVTLRCSPKSGHDTVSWYQQALGQGPQFIFQYYEEEERQRGNFPDRFSGHQFPNYSSELNVNALLLGDSALYLCASSHLLAGGVYNEQFFGPGTRLTVL.

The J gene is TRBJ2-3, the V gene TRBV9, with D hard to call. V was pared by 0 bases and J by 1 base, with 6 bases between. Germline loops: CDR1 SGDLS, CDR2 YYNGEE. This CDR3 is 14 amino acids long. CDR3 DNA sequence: TGTGCCAGCAGCGTAGGCACCCGCACAGATACGCAGTATTTT. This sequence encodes CASSVGTRTDTQYF.

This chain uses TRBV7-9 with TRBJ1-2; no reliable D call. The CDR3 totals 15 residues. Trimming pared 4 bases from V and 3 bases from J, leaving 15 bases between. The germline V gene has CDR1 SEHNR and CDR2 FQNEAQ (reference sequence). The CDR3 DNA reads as TGTGCCAGCAGCTCGATCTACCGGGCCCACTATGGCTACACCTTC. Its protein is CASSSIYRAHYGYTF.

This chain's CDR3 is CAWETPNYGYTF. The CDR3, as DNA: TGTGCCTGGGAGACCCCTAACTATGGCTACACCTTC. The rearrangement joins TRBV30 to TRBJ1-2; D is unclear. The CDR3 is made up of 12 amino acids. The germline V gene encodes CDR1 GTSNPN and CDR2 SVGIG (reference sequence). V was clipped by 5 bases and J by 0 bases, with 7 bases between them.

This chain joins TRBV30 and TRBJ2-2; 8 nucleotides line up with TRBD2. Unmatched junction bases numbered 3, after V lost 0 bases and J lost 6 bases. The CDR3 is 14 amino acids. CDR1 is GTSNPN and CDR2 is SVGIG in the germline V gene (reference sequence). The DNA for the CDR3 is TGTGCCTGGAGTGTTGGACTAGCACCCGGGGAGCTGTTTTTT. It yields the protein CAWSVGLAPGELFF. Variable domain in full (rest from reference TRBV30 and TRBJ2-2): SQTIHQWPATLVQPVGSPLSLECTVEGTSNPNLYWYRQAAGRGLQLLFYSVGIGQISSEVPQNLSASRPQDRQFILSSKKLLLSDSGFYLCAWSVGLAPGELFFGEGSRLTVL.

CDR3 amino acids: CASSQVLAGTYNEQFF. The CDR3 DNA follows: TGCGCCAGCAGCCAAGTACTAGCGGGGACCTACAATGAGCAGTTCTTC. The chain links TRBV4-1 to TRBJ2-1; TRBD2 agrees at 10 bases. From germline, CDR1 is MGHRA and CDR2 YSYEKL. Losses at the gene ends were 1 base for V and 2 bases for J; bases not matched to a gene: 2. The CDR3 runs 16 residues.

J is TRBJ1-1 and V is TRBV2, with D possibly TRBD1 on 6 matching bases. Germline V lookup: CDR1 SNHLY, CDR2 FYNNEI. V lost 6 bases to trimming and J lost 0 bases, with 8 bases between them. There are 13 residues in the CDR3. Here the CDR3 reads CASRTGVNTEAFF. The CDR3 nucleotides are TGTGCCAGCAGGACAGGTGTGAACACTGAAGCTTTCTTT.

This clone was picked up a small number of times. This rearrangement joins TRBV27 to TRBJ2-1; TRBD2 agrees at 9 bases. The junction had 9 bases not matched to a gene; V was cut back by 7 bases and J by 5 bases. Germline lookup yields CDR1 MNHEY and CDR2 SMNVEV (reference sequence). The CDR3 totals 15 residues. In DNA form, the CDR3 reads TGTGCCAGCACCCTGAGCGGGAGGTCCCACAATGAGCAGTTCTTC. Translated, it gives CASTLSGRSHNEQFF.

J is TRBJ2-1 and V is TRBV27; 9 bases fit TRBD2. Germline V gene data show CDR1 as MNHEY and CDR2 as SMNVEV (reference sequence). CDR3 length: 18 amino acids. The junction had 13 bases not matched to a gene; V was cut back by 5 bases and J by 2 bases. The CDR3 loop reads CASSPLTFSGGPYNEQFF. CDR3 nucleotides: TGTGCCAGCAGTCCGTTAACCTTTAGCGGGGGCCCCTACAATGAGCAGTTCTTC.

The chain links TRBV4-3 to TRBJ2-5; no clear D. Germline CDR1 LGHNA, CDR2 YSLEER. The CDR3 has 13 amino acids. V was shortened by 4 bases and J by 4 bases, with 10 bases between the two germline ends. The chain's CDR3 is CASSRYLGETQYF. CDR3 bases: TGCGCCAGCAGCCGATATTTGGGAGAGACCCAGTACTTC.

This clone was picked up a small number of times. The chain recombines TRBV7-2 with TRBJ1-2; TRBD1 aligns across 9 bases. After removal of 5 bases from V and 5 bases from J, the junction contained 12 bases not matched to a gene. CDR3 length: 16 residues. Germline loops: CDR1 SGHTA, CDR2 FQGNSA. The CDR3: CASSGSLGGQGYGYTF. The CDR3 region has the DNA TGTGCCAGCAGCGGTAGCCTAGGCGGACAGGGGTATGGCTACACCTTC.